In this sample, the clone carrying this TCR beta chain turned up many times. Its antigen is unknown. Germline V gene lookup returns CDR1 SGHTA and CDR2 FQGNSA. V shed 5 bases, J shed 1 base, and the junction held 4 bases outside the gene matches. This CDR3 spans 14 amino acids. Via MiXCR, TCRdb re-called the reads, giving one row per CDR3 protein. The sample records some 600,000 distinct CDR3 sequences, about 24% being singletons. This sample stems from a study of T cell repertoires in cytomegalovirus infection. Study-wide findings and caveats: Accumulated public TCR beta family frequency recognized individuals carrying CMV together with the relevant HLA. HLA-C-restricted TCR beta clonotypes specific for CMV led the ex vivo response.

Sequencing was done on a sample of CD8+ T cells from PBMCs. This TCR derives from a human donor in good health (CMV status not recorded). Some clones in this sample may be carry-over from other donors' samples. This sequence joins TRBV7-2 and TRBJ2-5; 7 nucleotides line up with TRBD2. The DNA of the CDR3 is TGTGCCAGCAGCGCGGGGACTACCCAAGAGACCCAGTACTTC. The encoded protein is CASSAGTTQETQYF. The entire variable domain, with the rest obtained from reference TRBV7-2 and TRBJ2-5, is as follows: GAGVSQSPSNKVTEKGKDVELRCDPISGHTALYWYRQSLGQGLEFLIYFQGNSAPDKSGLPSDRFSAERTGGSVSTLTIQRTQQEDSAVYLCASSAGTTQETQYFGPGTRLLVL.